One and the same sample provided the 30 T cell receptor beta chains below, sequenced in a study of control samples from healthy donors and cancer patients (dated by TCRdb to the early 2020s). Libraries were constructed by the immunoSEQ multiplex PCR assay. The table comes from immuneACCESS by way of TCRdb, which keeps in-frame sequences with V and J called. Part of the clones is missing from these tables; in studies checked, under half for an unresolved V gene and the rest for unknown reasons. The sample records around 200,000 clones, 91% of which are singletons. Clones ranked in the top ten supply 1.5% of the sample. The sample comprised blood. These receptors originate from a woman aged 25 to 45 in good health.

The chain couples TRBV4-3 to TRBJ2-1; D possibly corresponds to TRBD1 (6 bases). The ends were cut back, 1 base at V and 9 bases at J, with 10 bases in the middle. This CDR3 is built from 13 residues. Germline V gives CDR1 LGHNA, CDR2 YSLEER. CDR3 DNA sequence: TGCGCCAGCAGCCAAGTTTTAGGGGGTGAGCAGTTCTTC. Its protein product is CASSQVLGGEQFF.

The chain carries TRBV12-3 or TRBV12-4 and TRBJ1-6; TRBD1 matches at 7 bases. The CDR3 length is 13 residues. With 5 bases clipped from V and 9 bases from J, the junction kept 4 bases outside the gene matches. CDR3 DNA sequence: TGTGCCAGCAGTCCCCAGGGGGTTTCACCCCTCCACTTT. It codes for CASSPQGVSPLHF.

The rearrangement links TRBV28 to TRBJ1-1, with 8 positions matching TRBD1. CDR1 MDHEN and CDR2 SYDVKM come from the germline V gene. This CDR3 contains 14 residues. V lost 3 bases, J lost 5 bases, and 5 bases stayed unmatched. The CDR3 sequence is CASSFRTGNTEAFF. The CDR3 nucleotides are TGTGCCAGCAGTTTTCGGACAGGGAATACTGAAGCTTTCTTT.

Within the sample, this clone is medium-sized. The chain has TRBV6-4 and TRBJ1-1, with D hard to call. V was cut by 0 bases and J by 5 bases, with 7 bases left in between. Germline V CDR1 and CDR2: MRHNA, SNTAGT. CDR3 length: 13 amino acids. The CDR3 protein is CASSDSEVTEAFF. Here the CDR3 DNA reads TGTGCCAGCAGTGACTCGGAGGTTACTGAAGCTTTCTTT.

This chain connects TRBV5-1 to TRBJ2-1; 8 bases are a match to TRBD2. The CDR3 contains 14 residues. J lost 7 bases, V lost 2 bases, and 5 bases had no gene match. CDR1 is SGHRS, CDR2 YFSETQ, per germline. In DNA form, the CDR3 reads TGCGCCAGCAGCTTCAGCGGGAGAGTGAATGAGCAGTTCTTC. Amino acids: CASSFSGRVNEQFF.

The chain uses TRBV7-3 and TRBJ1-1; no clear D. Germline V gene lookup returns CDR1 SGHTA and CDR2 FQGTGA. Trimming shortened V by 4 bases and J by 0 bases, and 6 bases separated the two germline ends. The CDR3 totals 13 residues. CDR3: CASSSPMNTEAFF. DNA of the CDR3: TGTGCCAGCAGCTCCCCGATGAACACTGAAGCTTTCTTT.

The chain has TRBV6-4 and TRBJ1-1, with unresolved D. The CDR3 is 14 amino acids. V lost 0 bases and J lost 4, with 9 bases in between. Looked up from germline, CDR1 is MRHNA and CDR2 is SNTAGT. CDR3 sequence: CASSDSTTTTEAFF. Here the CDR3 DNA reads TGTGCCAGCAGTGACTCGACCACTACCACTGAAGCTTTCTTT.

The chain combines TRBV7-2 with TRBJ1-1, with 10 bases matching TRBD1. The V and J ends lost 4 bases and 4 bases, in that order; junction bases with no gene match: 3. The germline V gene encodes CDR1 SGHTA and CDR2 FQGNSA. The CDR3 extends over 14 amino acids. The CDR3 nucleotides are TGTGCCAGCAGCTACCGACAGGGGGCCACTGAAGCTTTCTTT. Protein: CASSYRQGATEAFF.

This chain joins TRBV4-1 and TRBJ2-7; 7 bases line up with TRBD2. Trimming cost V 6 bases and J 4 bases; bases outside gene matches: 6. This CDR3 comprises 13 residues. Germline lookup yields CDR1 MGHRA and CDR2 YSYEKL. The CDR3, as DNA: TGCGCCAGCAGTGCGGGAGTAATATACGAGCAGTACTTC. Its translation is CASSAGVIYEQYF.

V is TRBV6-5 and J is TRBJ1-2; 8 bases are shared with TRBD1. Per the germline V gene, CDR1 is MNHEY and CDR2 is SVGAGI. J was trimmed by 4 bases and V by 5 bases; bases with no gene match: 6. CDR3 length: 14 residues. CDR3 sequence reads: CASSPDRGSYGYTF. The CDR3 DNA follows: TGTGCCAGCAGTCCTGACAGGGGTAGCTATGGCTACACCTTC.

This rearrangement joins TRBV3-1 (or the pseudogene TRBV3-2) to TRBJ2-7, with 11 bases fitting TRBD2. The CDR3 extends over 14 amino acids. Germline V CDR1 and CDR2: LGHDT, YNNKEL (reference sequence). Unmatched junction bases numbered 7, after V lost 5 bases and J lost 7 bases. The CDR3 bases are TGTGCCAGCAGCGAACTAGCGGGAGTAGGGGAGCAGTACTTC. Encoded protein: CASSELAGVGEQYF.

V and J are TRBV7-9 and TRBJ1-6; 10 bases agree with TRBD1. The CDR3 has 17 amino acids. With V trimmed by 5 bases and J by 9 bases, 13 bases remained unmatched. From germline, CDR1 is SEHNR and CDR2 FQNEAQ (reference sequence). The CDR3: CASSLRTGGIFSSPLHF. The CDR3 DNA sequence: TGTGCCAGCAGCCTACGGACAGGGGGTATTTTTAGTTCACCCCTCCACTTT.

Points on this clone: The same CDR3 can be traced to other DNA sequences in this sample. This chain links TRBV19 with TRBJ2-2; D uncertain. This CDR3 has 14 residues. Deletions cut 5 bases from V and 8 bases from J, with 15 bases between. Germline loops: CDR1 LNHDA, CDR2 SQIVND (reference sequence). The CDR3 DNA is TGTGCCAGTAGTGGTTTAGGCGGTCGGGGGGAGCTGTTTTTT. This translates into CASSGLGGRGELFF.

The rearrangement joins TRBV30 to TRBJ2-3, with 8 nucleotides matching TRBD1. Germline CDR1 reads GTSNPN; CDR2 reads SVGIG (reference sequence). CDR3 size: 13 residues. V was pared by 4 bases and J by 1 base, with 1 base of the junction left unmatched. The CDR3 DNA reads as TGTGCCTGGAACAGGGGGGGCACAGATACGCAGTATTTT. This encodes CAWNRGGTDTQYF. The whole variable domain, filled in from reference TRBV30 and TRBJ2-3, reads SQTIHQWPATLVQPVGSPLSLECTVEGTSNPNLYWYRQAAGRGLQLLFYSVGIGQISSEVPQNLSASRPQDRQFILSSKKLLLSDSGFYLCAWNRGGTDTQYFGPGTRLTVL.

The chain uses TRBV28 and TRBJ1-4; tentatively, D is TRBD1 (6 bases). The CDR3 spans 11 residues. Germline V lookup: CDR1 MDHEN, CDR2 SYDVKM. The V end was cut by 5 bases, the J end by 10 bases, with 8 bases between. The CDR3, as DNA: TGTGCCAGCAGTCGGGGGGCAAAACTGTTTTTT. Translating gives CASSRGAKLFF.

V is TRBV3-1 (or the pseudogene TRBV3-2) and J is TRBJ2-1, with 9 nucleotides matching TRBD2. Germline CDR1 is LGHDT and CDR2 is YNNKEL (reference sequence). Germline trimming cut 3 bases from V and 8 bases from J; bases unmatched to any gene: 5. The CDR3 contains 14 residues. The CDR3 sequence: CASSHVTSGYEQFF. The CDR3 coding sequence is TGTGCCAGCAGCCACGTTACTAGCGGGTATGAGCAGTTCTTC.

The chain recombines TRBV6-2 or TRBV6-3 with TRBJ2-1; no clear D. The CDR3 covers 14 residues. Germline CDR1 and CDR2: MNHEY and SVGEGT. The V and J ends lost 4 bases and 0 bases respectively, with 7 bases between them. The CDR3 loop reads CASSFSSSYNEQFF. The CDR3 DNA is TGTGCCAGCAGTTTTTCGAGCTCCTACAATGAGCAGTTCTTC.

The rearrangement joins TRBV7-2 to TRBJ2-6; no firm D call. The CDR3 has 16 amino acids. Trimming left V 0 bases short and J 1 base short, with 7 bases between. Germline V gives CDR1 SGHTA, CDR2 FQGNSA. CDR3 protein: CASSLASLSGANVLTF. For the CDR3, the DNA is TGTGCCAGCAGCTTAGCGTCCCTATCTGGGGCCAACGTCCTGACTTTC. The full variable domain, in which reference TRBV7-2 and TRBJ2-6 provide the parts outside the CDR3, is GAGVSQSPSNKVTEKGKDVELRCDPISGHTALYWYRQSLGQGLEFLIYFQGNSAPDKSGLPSDRFSAERTGGSVSTLTIQRTQQEDSAVYLCASSLASLSGANVLTFGAGSRLTVL.

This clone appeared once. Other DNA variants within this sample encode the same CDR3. This CDR3 is CASSGDRRQETQYF. CDR3 coding DNA: TGTGCCAGTAGTGGGGACAGACGTCAAGAGACCCAGTACTTC. The chain joins TRBV19 to TRBJ2-5; 7 positions match TRBD1. Germline V gene lookup returns CDR1 LNHDA and CDR2 SQIVND (reference sequence). V lost 5 bases, J lost 2 bases, and 5 bases stayed unmatched. The CDR3 has 14 amino acids.

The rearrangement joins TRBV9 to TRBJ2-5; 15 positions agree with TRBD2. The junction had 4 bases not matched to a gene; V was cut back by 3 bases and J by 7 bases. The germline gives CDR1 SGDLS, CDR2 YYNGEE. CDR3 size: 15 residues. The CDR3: CASSGTSGGVGTQYF. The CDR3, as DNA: TGTGCCAGCAGCGGGACTAGCGGGGGGGTAGGGACCCAGTACTTC.

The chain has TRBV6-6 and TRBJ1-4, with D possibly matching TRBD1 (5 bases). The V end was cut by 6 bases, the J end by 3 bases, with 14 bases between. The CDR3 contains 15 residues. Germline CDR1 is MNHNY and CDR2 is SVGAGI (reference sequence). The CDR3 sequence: CASRTYRDANEKLFF. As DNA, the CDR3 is TGTGCCAGCAGGACCTACCGGGACGCTAATGAAAAACTGTTTTTT.

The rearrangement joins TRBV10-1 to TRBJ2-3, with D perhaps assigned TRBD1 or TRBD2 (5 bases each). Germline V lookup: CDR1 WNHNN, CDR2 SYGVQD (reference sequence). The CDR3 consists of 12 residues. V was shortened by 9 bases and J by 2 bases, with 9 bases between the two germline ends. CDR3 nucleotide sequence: TGCGCCAGTGGGGGTACCACAGATACGCAGTATTTT. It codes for CASGGTTDTQYF.

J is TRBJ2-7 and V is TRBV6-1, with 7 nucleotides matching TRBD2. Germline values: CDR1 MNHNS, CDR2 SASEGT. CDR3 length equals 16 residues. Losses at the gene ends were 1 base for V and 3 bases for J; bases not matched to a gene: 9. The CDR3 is CASSEVGVSGGYEQYF. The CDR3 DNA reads TGTGCCAGCAGTGAAGTTGGGGTTTCGGGGGGCTACGAGCAGTACTTC.

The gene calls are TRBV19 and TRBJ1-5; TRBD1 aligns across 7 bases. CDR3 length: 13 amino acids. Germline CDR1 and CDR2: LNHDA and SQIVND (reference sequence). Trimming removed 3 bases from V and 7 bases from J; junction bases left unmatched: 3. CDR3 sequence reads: CASSMTGRQPQHF. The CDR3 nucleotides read TGTGCCAGTAGTATGACAGGGCGGCAGCCCCAGCATTTT.

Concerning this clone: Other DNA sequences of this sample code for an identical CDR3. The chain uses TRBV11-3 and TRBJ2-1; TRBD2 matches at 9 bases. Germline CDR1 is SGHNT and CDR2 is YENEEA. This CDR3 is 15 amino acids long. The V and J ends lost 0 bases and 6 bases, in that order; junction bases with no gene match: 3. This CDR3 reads CASSLDSGSTNEQFF. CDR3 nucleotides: TGTGCCAGCAGCTTAGATAGCGGGAGTACCAATGAGCAGTTCTTC.

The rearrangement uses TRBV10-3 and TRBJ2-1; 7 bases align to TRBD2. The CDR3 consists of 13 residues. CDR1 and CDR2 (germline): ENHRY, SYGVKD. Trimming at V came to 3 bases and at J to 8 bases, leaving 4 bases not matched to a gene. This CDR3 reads CAISDSGVYEQFF. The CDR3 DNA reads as TGTGCCATCAGTGACAGCGGGGTTTATGAGCAGTTCTTC.

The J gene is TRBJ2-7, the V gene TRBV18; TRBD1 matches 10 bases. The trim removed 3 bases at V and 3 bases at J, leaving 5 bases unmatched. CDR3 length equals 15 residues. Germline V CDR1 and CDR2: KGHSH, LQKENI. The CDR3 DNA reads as TGTGCCAGCTCACCCCCGACAGGGGGCTACTACGAGCAGTACTTC. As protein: CASSPPTGGYYEQYF. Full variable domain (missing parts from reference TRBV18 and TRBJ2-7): NAGVMQNPRHLVRRRGQEARLRCSPMKGHSHVYWYRQLPEEGLKFMVYLQKENIIDESGMPKERFSAEFPKEGPSILRIQQVVRGDSAAYFCASSPPTGGYYEQYFGPGTRLTVT.

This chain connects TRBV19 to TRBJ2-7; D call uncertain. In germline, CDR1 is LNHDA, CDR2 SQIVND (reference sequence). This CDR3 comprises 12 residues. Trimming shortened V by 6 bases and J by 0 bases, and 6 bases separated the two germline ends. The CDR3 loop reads CASSQSSYEQYF. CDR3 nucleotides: TGTGCCAGTAGCCAGAGCTCCTACGAGCAGTACTTC.

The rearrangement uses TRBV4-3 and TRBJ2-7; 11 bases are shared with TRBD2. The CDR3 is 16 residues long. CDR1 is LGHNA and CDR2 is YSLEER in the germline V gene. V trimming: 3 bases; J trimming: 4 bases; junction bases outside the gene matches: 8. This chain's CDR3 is CASSQSSSGRTYEQYF. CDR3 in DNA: TGCGCCAGCAGCCAGTCATCTAGCGGGAGGACATACGAGCAGTACTTC.

The CDR3 spells CASSLQGGYGYTF. The CDR3 nucleotides read TGTGCCAGCAGTCTACAGGGGGGCTATGGCTACACCTTC. This chain joins TRBV2 and TRBJ1-2, with 8 bases that match TRBD1. Germline assignment: CDR1 SNHLY and CDR2 FYNNEI. The trim removed 5 bases at V and 4 bases at J, leaving 3 bases unmatched. CDR3 length equals 13 residues. Filled out from reference TRBV2 and TRBJ1-2, the complete variable domain reads EPEVTQTPSHQVTQMGQEVILRCVPISNHLYFYWYRQILGQKVEFLVSFYNNEISEKSEIFDDQFSVERPDGSNFTLKIRSTKLEDSAMYFCASSLQGGYGYTFGSGTRLTVV.